This TCR beta chain was captured by sequencing in a study of blood T cell repertoires in COVID-19. The germline CDR1 and CDR2 sequences are MDHEN and SYDVKM. There are 13 residues in the CDR3. Trimming took off 7 bases at V and 5 bases at J, with 14 bases between the two ends. Clones were read by immunoSEQ multiplex PCR, and TCRdb kept only the in-frame ones, dropping some. The table includes 300,000 to 350,000 clones, about nine tenths detected once. Cohort 3 recovered donors had two negative PCRs, clearance, or symptom resolution. The chain uses TRBV28 and TRBJ1-2; D gene unclear. The sequence was obtained from a woman between 25 and 40 years old who had recovered from COVID-19. Sequences were obtained from PBMCs or T cells enriched from blood (not recorded which). Here the CDR3 reads CASKVSTEYGYTF. The CDR3 nucleotides are TGTGCCAGCAAGGTCAGCACAGAATATGGCTACACCTTC.